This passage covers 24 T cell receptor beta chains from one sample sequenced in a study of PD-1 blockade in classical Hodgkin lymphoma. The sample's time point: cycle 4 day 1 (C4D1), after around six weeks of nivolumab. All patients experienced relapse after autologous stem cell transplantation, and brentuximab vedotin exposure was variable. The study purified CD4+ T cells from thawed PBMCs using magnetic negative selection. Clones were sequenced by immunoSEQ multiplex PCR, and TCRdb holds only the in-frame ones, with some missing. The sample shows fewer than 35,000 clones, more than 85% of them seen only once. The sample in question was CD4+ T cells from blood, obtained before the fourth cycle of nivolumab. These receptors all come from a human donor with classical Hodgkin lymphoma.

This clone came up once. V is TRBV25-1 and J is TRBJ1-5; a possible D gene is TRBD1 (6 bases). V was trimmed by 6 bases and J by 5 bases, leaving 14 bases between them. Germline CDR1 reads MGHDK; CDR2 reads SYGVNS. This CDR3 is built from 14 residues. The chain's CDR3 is CASSLTGNHQPQHF. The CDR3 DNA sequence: TGTGCCAGCAGCCTCACAGGGAACCATCAGCCCCAGCATTTT. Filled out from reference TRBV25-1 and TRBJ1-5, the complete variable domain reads EADIYQTPRYLVIGTGKKITLECSQTMGHDKMYWYQQDPGMELHLIHYSYGVNSTEKGDLSSESTVSRIRTEHFPLTLESARPSHTSQYLCASSLTGNHQPQHFGDGTRLSIL.

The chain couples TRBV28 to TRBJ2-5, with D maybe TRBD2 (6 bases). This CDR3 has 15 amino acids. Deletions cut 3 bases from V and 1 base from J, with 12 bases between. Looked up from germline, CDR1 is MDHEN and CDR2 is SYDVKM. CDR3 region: CASSFGGLIQETQYF. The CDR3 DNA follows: TGTGCCAGCAGTTTTGGGGGGTTGATCCAAGAGACCCAGTACTTC. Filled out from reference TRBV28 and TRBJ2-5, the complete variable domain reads DVKVTQSSRYLVKRTGEKVFLECVQDMDHENMFWYRQDPGLGLRLIYFSYDVKMKEKGDIPEGYSVSREKKERFSLILESASTNQTSMYLCASSFGGLIQETQYFGPGTRLLVL.

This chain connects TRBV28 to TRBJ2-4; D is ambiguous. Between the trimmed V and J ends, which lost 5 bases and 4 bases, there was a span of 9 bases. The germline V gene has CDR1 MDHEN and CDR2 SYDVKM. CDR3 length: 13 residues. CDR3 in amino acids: CASSPPQKNIQYF. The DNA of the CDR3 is TGTGCCAGCAGTCCCCCCCAGAAAAACATTCAGTACTTC. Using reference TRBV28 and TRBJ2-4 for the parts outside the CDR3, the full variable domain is DVKVTQSSRYLVKRTGEKVFLECVQDMDHENMFWYRQDPGLGLRLIYFSYDVKMKEKGDIPEGYSVSREKKERFSLILESASTNQTSMYLCASSPPQKNIQYFGAGTRLSVL.

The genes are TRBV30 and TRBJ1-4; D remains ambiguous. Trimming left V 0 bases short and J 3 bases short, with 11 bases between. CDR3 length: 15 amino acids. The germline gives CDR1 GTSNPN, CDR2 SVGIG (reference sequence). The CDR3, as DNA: TGTGCCTGGAGTGTACTGTTACTTCCTAATGAAAAACTGTTTTTT. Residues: CAWSVLLLPNEKLFF.

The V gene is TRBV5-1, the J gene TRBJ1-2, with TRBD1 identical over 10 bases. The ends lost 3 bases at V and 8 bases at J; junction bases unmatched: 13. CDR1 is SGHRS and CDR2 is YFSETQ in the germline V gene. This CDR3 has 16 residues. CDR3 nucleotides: TGCGCCAGCAGCTATGAGCCTATGGGGACAGGGGTAGGCTACACCTTC. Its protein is CASSYEPMGTGVGYTF. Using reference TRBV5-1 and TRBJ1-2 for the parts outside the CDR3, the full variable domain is KAGVTQTPRYLIKTRGQQVTLSCSPISGHRSVSWYQQTPGQGLQFLFEYFSETQRNKGNFPGRFSGRQFSNSRSEMNVSTLELGDSALYLCASSYEPMGTGVGYTFGSGTRLTVV.

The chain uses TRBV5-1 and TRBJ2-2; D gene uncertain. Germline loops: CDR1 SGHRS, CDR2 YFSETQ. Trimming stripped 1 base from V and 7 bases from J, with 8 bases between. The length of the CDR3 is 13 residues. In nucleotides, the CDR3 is TGCGCCAGCAGCTTGATGCCAGACGGGGAGCTGTTTTTT. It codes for CASSLMPDGELFF.

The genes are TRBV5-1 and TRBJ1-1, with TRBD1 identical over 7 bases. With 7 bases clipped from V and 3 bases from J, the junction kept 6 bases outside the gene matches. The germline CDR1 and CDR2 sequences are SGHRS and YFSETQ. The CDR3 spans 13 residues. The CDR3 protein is CASSRGRDTEAFF. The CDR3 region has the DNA TGCGCCAGCTCAAGGGGGCGCGACACTGAAGCTTTCTTT.

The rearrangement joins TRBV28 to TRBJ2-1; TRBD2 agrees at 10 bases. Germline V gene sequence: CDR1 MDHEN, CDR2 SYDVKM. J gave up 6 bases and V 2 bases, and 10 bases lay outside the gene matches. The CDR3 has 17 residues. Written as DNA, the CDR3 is TGTGCCAGCAGTTTACCCTATGCTAGCGGGAGAGGCAATGAGCAGTTCTTC. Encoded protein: CASSLPYASGRGNEQFF. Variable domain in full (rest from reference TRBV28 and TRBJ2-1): DVKVTQSSRYLVKRTGEKVFLECVQDMDHENMFWYRQDPGLGLRLIYFSYDVKMKEKGDIPEGYSVSREKKERFSLILESASTNQTSMYLCASSLPYASGRGNEQFFGPGTRLTVL.

The CDR3 region is CASTVGSPYGNTIYF. DNA of the CDR3: TGTGCCAGTACGGTGGGGTCGCCATATGGAAACACCATATATTTT. This chain joins TRBV19 and TRBJ1-3; D not resolved. The CDR3 loop spans 15 amino acids. V was cut by 7 bases and J by 3 bases, with 16 bases left in between. Germline CDR1 LNHDA, CDR2 SQIVND (reference sequence). Full variable domain (rest looked up from reference TRBV19 and TRBJ1-3): DGGITQSPKYLFRKEGQNVTLSCEQNLNHDAMYWYRQDPGQGLRLIYYSQIVNDFQKGDIAEGYSVSREKKESFPLTVTSAQKNPTAFYLCASTVGSPYGNTIYFGEGSWLTVV.

DNA of the CDR3: TGTGCCATCAGTGTAGTTACTGACGCTGAAGCTTTCTTT. Protein sequence: CAISVVTDAEAFF. The chain links TRBV10-3 to TRBJ1-1, with D uncertain. Germline V lookup: CDR1 ENHRY, CDR2 SYGVKD. CDR3 length: 13 residues. The V and J ends lost 4 bases and 6 bases respectively, with 12 bases between them.

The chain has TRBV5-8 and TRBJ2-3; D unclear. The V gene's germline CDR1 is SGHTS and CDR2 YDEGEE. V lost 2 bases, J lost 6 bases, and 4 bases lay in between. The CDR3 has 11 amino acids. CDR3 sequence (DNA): TGTGCCAGCAGCTTAGCGGATACGCAGTATTTT. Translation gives CASSLADTQYF. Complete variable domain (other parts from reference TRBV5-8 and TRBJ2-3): EAGVTQSPTHLIKTRGQQATLRCSPISGHTSVYWYQQALGLGLQFLLWYDEGEERNRGNFPPRFSGRQFPNYSSELNVNALELEDSALYLCASSLADTQYFGPGTRLTVL.

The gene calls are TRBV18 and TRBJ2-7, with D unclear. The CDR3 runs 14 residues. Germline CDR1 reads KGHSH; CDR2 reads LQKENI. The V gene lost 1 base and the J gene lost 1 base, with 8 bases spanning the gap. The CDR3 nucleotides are TGTGCCAGCTCACCACTGGGCGGATCCTACGAGCAGTACTTC. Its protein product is CASSPLGGSYEQYF.

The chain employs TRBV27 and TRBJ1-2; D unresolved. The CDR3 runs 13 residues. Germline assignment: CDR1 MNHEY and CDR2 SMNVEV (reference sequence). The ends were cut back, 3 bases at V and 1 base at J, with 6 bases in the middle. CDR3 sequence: CASSFGSNYGYTF. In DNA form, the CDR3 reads TGTGCCAGCAGTTTCGGCAGTAACTATGGCTACACCTTC.

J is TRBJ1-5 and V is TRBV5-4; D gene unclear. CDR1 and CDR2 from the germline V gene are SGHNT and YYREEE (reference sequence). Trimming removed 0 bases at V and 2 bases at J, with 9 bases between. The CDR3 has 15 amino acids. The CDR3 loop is CASSLGPFGNQPQHF. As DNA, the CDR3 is TGTGCCAGCAGCTTGGGCCCCTTTGGCAATCAGCCCCAGCATTTT.

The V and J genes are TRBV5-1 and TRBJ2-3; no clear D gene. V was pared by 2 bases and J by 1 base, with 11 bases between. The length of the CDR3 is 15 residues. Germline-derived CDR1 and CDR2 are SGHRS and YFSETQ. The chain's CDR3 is CASSFETVGTDTQYF. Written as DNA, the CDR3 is TGCGCCAGCAGCTTCGAGACGGTGGGCACAGATACGCAGTATTTT.

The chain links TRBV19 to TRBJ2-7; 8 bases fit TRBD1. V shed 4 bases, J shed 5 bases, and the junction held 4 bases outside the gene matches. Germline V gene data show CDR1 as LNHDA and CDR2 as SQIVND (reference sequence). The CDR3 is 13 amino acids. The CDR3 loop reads CASSSDRGHEQYF. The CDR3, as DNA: TGTGCCAGTAGTAGCGACAGGGGACACGAGCAGTACTTC.

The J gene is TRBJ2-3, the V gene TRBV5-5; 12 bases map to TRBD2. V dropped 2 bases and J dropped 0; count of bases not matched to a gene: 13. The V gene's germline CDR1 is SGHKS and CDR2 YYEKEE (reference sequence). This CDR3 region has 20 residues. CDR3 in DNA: TGTGCCAGCAGCTTAACCATTGGACTAGCGGGACGAGCTAGCACAGATACGCAGTATTTT. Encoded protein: CASSLTIGLAGRASTDTQYF. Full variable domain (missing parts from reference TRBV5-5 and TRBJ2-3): DAGVTQSPTHLIKTRGQQVTLRCSPISGHKSVSWYQQVLGQGPQFIFQYYEKEERGRGNFPDRFSARQFPNYSSELNVNALLLGDSALYLCASSLTIGLAGRASTDTQYFGPGTRLTVL.

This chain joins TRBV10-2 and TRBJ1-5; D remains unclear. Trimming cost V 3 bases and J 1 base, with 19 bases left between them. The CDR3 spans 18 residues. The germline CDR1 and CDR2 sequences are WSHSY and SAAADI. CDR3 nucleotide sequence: TGCGCCAGCAGTGACCAGCCCCCCGGACGGTTCAGCAATCAGCCCCAGCATTTT. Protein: CASSDQPPGRFSNQPQHF.

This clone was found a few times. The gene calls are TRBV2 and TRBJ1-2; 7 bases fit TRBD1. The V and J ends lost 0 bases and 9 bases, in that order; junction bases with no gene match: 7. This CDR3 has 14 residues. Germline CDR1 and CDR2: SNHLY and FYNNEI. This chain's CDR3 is CASSEARTGSRYTF. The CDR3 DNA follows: TGTGCCAGCAGTGAAGCCAGGACAGGCTCACGCTACACCTTC.

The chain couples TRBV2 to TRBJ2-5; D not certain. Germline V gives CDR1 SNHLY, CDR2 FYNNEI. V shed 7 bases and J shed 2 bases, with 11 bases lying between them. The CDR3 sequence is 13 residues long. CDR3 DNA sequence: TGTGCCAGCACTTATGTCGCGCAAGAGACCCAGTACTTC. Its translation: CASTYVAQETQYF.

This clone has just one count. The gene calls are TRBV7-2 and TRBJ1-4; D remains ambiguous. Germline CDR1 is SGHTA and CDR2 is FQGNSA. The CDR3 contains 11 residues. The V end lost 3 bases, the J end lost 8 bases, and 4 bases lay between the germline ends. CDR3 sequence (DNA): TGTGCCAGCAGCTTTAAGGAAAAACTGTTTTTT. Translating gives CASSFKEKLFF. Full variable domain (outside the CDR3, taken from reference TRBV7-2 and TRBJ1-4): GAGVSQSPSNKVTEKGKDVELRCDPISGHTALYWYRQSLGQGLEFLIYFQGNSAPDKSGLPSDRFSAERTGGSVSTLTIQRTQQEDSAVYLCASSFKEKLFFGSGTQLSVL.

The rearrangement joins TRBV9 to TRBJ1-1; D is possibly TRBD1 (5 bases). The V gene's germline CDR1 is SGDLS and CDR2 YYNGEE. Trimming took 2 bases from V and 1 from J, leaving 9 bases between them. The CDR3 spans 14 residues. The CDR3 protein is CASSVQGQNTEAFF. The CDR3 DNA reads TGTGCCAGCAGCGTTCAGGGTCAGAACACTGAAGCTTTCTTT. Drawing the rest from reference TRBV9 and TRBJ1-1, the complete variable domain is DSGVTQTPKHLITATGQRVTLRCSPRSGDLSVYWYQQSLDQGLQFLIQYYNGEERAKGNILERFSAQQFPDLHSELNLSSLELGDSALYFCASSVQGQNTEAFFGQGTRLTVV.

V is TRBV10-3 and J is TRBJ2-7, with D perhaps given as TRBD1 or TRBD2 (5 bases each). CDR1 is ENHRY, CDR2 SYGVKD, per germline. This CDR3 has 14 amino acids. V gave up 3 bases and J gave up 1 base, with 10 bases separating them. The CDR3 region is CAISEGESSYEQYF. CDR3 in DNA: TGTGCCATCAGTGAAGGGGAGAGTTCCTACGAGCAGTACTTC.

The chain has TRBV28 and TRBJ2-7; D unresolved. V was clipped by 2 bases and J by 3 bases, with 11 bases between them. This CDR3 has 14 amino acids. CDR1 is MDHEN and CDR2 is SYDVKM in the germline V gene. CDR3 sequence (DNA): TGTGCCAGCAGTTTAGTCCCCGCATACTACGAGCAGTACTTC. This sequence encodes CASSLVPAYYEQYF.